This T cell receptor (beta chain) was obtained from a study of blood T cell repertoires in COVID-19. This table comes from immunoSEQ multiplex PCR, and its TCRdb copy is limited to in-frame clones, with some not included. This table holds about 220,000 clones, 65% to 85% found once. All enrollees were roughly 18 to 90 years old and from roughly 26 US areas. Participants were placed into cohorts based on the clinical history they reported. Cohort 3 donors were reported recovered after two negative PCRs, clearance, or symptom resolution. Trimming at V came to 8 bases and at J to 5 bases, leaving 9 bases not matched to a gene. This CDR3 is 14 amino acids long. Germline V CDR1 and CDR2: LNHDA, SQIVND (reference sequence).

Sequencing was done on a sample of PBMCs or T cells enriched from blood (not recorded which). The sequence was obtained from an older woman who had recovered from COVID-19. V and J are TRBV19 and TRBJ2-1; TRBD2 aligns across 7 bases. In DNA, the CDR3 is TGTGCCAGTGCCGCCGGGGGGACCAACAATGAGCAGTTCTTC. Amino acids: CASAAGGTNNEQFF.